This T cell receptor beta chain was recorded in a study of vaccination effects on CD4 cells after COVID-19. Notes on this clone: What it binds is not known.

This table comes from immunoSEQ multiplex PCR, and its TCRdb copy is limited to in-frame clones, with some not included. Of around 32,000 clones detected, 65% to 75% appear once; the ten largest clones hold approximately 12%. Antigen-specific CD4+ T cells were expanded with viral peptide pools in the ViraFEST assay before sequencing. After roughly 11 days in culture, the CD4+ T cells were isolated. Two doses of BNT162b2 or mRNA-1273 vaccine were administered to participants. Peptides at roughly 9.2 ug/ml and IL-2 at 10 IU/ml were added to around 2 million PBMC per well. The clonotype comes from a human donor who received a COVID-19 vaccine. The sample consisted of CD4+ T cells from PBMCs cultured with HCoV-229E spike peptides, taken after COVID-19 vaccination.

In nucleotides, the CDR3 is TGCGCCAGTTATGACCCCTCCAGCAATCAGCCCCAGCATTTT. Its translation: CASYDPSSNQPQHF. The rearrangement links TRBV10-2 to TRBJ1-5; D is uncertain. V lost 9 bases to trimming and J lost 1 base, with 13 bases between them. This CDR3 comprises 14 residues. Per germline, CDR1 WSHSY and CDR2 SAAADI.